This T cell receptor (beta chain) was documented in a study of blood T cell repertoires in COVID-19. Produced via immunoSEQ multiplex PCR; TCRdb's table is partial and in-frame only. The sample holds roughly 120,000 clones; about 78% are singletons and the top ten take approximately 2.5%. Germline loops: CDR1 LGHDT, CDR2 YNNKEL (reference sequence). The CDR3 sequence is 17 residues long. V was trimmed by 4 bases and J by 1 base, leaving 14 bases between them. V is TRBV3-1 (or the pseudogene TRBV3-2) and J is TRBJ2-6; perhaps TRBD1 as D (5 bases). The sample was peripheral blood. This clonotype originated in a man aged 65 to 79 with acute or convalescent COVID-19. The CDR3 region has the DNA TGTGCCAGCAGCCGTCTGGGCCAGGGTTCTGGGGCCAACGTCCTGACTTTC. It codes for CASSRLGQGSGANVLTF.